One and the same sample provided the 2 T cell receptor beta chains below, sequenced in a study of T cell repertoires in cytomegalovirus infection. MiXCR was run by TCRdb on the reads, yielding one entry per CDR3 protein. The table includes 400,000 or so distinct CDR3 sequences, 31% detected once. Sequenced input: PBMCs. The receptor source for this set is a human donor in good health (CMV status not recorded). Some clones in this sample may be carry-over from other donors' samples.

V is TRBV18 and J is TRBJ1-1; possibly TRBD1 for D (5 bases). The CDR3 contains 16 residues. V was cut by 3 bases and J by 6 bases, with 20 bases left in between. Per the germline V gene, CDR1 is KGHSH and CDR2 is LQKENI. The CDR3 nucleotides read TGTGCCAGCTCACCGGAAGTCGGGGGAGGTCCTGCTGAAGCTTTCTTT. Encoded protein: CASSPEVGGGPAEAFF. Supplemented by reference TRBV18 and TRBJ1-1, the full variable domain reads NAGVMQNPRHLVRRRGQEARLRCSPMKGHSHVYWYRQLPEEGLKFMVYLQKENIIDESGMPKERFSAEFPKEGPSILRIQQVVRGDSAAYFCASSPEVGGGPAEAFFGQGTRLTVV.

In this sample, this clonotype turned up many times. The genes are TRBV12-3 or TRBV12-4 and TRBJ2-3; perhaps TRBD2 as D (6 bases). CDR3 length: 14 residues. With 0 bases removed from V and 4 bases from J, the gap between germline ends came to 8 bases. The CDR3 DNA reads as TGTGCCAGCAGTTTAGCTGGGGGGTCAGATACGCAGTATTTT. Protein: CASSLAGGSDTQYF.